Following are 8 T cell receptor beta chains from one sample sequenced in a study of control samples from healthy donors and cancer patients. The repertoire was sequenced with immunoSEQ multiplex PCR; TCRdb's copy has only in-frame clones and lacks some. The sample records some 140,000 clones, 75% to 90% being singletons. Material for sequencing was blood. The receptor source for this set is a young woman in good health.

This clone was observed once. The chain's CDR3 is CASSWDRPNTEAFF. CDR3 in DNA: TGCGCCAGCAGCTGGGACAGGCCTAACACTGAAGCTTTCTTT. The chain has TRBV5-1 and TRBJ1-1, with 8 bases that match TRBD1. Germline trimming cut 3 bases from V and 2 bases from J; bases unmatched to any gene: 3. Germline V CDR1 and CDR2: SGHRS, YFSETQ. The CDR3 is 14 amino acids.

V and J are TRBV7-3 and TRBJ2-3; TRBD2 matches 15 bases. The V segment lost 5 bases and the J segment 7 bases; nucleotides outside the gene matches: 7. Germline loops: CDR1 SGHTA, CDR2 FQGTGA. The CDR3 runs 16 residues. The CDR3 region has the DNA TGTGCCAGCAGCCGAGGGACTAGCGGGAGGAGGAATACGCAGTATTTT. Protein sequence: CASSRGTSGRRNTQYF.

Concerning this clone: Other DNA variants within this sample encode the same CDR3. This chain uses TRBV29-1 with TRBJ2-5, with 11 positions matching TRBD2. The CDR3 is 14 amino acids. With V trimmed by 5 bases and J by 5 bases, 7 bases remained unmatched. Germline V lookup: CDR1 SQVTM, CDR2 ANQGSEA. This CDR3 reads CSVNGLAGSETQYF. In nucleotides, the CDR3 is TGCAGCGTTAACGGACTAGCGGGTTCGGAGACCCAGTACTTC. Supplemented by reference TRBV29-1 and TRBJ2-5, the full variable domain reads SAVISQKPSRDICQRGTSLTIQCQVDSQVTMMFWYRQQPGQSLTLIATANQGSEATYESGFVIDKFPISRPNLTFSTLTVSNMSPEDSSIYLCSVNGLAGSETQYFGPGTRLLVL.

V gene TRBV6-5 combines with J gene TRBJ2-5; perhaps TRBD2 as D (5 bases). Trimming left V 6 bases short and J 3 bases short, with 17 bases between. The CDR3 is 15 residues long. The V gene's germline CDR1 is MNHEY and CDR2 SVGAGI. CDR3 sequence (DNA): TGTGCCAGCAGCGAGGGTTTAATTCCAAAAGAGACCCAGTACTTC. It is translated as CASSEGLIPKETQYF.

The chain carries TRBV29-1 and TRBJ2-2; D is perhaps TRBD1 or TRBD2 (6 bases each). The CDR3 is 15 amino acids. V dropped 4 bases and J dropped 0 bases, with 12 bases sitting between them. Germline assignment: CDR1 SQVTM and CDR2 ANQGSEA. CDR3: CSVVGGIANTGELFF. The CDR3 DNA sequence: TGCAGCGTTGTAGGGGGGATTGCGAACACCGGGGAGCTGTTTTTT.

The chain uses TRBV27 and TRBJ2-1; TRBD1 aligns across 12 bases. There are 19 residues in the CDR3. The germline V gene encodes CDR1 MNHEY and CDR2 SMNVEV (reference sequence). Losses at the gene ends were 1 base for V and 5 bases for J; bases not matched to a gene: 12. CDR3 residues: CASSLFLYRGTGGNNEQFF. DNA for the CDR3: TGTGCCAGCAGTTTATTCCTCTACCGGGGGACAGGGGGCAACAATGAGCAGTTCTTC.

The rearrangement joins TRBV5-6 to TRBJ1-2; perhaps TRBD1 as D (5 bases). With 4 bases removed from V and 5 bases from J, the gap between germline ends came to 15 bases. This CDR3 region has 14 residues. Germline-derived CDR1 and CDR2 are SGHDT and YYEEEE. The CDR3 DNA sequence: TGTGCCAGCAGCCTTGGGGGGTGGCGGTATGGCTACACCTTC. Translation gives CASSLGGWRYGYTF.

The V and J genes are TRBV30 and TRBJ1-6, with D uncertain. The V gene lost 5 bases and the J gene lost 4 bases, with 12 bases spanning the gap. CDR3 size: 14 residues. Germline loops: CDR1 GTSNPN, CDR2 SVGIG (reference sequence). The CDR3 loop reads CAWSKELYNSPLHF. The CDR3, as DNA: TGTGCCTGGTCCAAGGAGCTTTATAATTCACCCCTCCACTTT. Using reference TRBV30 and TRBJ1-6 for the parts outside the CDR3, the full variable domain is SQTIHQWPATLVQPVGSPLSLECTVEGTSNPNLYWYRQAAGRGLQLLFYSVGIGQISSEVPQNLSASRPQDRQFILSSKKLLLSDSGFYLCAWSKELYNSPLHFGNGTRLTVT.